Following are 29 T cell receptor beta chains from one sample sequenced in a study of early T cells in non-severe SARS-CoV-2 infection. Each CDR3 protein is one row after TCRdb ran MiXCR on the 5' RACE reads. The sample carries 55,000 to 80,000 distinct CDR3 sequences, 11% recorded once. The sample comprised whole blood. The receptors come from an adult who was a healthcare worker with PCR-confirmed SARS-CoV-2 infection or an uninfected control (not recorded which).

The gene calls are TRBV29-1 and TRBJ2-7; possibly TRBD1 for D (6 bases). Germline V gives CDR1 SQVTM, CDR2 ANQGSEA. The CDR3 loop spans 12 amino acids. V was pared by 3 bases and J by 5 bases, with 11 bases between. Here the CDR3 reads CSVDRGPNEQYF. CDR3 coding DNA: TGCAGCGTTGACAGGGGTCCCAACGAGCAGTACTTC.

The genes are TRBV5-1 and TRBJ2-3, with D unclear. The V end lost 0 bases, the J end lost 2 bases, and 4 bases lay between the germline ends. Germline V gene data show CDR1 as SGHRS and CDR2 as YFSETQ. The CDR3 consists of 13 residues. The CDR3 nucleotides read TGCGCCAGCAGCTTGGGGACCACAGATACGCAGTATTTT. This encodes CASSLGTTDTQYF. Drawing the rest from reference TRBV5-1 and TRBJ2-3, the complete variable domain is KAGVTQTPRYLIKTRGQQVTLSCSPISGHRSVSWYQQTPGQGLQFLFEYFSETQRNKGNFPGRFSGRQFSNSRSEMNVSTLELGDSALYLCASSLGTTDTQYFGPGTRLTVL.

The chain couples TRBV28 to TRBJ2-5, with a possible D match to TRBD1 (7 bases). There are 16 residues in the CDR3. Trimming took 6 bases from V and 1 from J, leaving 18 bases between them. Germline-derived CDR1 and CDR2 are MDHEN and SYDVKM. For the CDR3, the DNA is TGTGCCAGCAGGGGGGAGGACAGGAGAATCCAAGAGACCCAGTACTTC. Its protein product is CASRGEDRRIQETQYF.

This chain connects TRBV27 to TRBJ2-7, with D possibly matching TRBD1 (6 bases). The CDR3 totals 13 residues. Per the germline V gene, CDR1 is MNHEY and CDR2 is SMNVEV (reference sequence). Between the trimmed V and J ends, which lost 8 bases and 3 bases, there was a span of 14 bases. The CDR3 reads CASSLGTRYEQYF. The CDR3 DNA is TGTGCCAGCTCTCTAGGGACACGCTACGAGCAGTACTTC.

This clonotype was detected many times. The chain employs TRBV18 and TRBJ2-5, with D unresolved. The CDR3 totals 15 residues. Per germline, CDR1 KGHSH and CDR2 LQKENI. The V gene lost 1 base and the J gene lost 0 bases, with 9 bases spanning the gap. CDR3 amino acids: CASSPLSENQETQYF. The CDR3 DNA sequence: TGTGCCAGCTCACCACTCTCCGAAAACCAAGAGACCCAGTACTTC.

DNA for the CDR3: TGTGCCTGGAGCAAGGGTATCACCCAAGAGACCCAGTACTTC. Encoded protein: CAWSKGITQETQYF. The rearrangement links TRBV30 to TRBJ2-5; D is undetermined. The germline V and J ends were trimmed by 3 bases and 1 base, with 12 bases remaining between them. This CDR3 is built from 14 residues. Per germline, CDR1 GTSNPN and CDR2 SVGIG (reference sequence).

The CDR3, as DNA: TGTGCCAGCAGTGCAAGCGGGGCGGATACGCAGTATTTT. The encoded protein is CASSASGADTQYF. This chain joins TRBV6-4 and TRBJ2-3, with 7 bases identical to TRBD2. V lost 4 bases and J lost 6; bases outside the gene matches: 4. The CDR3 spans 13 residues. Germline lookup yields CDR1 MRHNA and CDR2 SNTAGT.

This clonotype showed up just a few times. This sequence joins TRBV29-1 and TRBJ2-7; the D call may be TRBD1 or TRBD2 (6 bases each). Between the trimmed V and J ends, which lost 5 bases and 5 bases, there was a span of 10 bases. This CDR3 has 11 residues. The germline V gene encodes CDR1 SQVTM and CDR2 ANQGSEA. CDR3 loop: CSVTRGDEQYF. The CDR3 DNA reads TGCAGCGTTACTAGGGGGGACGAGCAGTACTTC.

The chain employs TRBV3-1 and TRBJ2-4; no reliable D call. V dropped 0 bases and J dropped 7 bases, with 13 bases sitting between them. Germline values: CDR1 LGHDT, CDR2 YNNKEL (reference sequence). This CDR3 contains 15 residues. The chain's CDR3 is CASSQDGGFGNIQYF. CDR3 coding DNA: TGTGCCAGCAGCCAAGACGGTGGATTCGGGAACATTCAGTACTTC.

V usage is TRBV11-2 and J usage is TRBJ1-1, with TRBD1 identical over 8 bases. The ends lost 5 bases at V and 0 bases at J; junction bases unmatched: 8. The CDR3 length is 16 residues. The germline gives CDR1 SGHAT, CDR2 FQNNGV. The CDR3 coding sequence is TGTGCCAGCAGCCCACAGGGGGGACAGATGAACACTGAAGCTTTCTTT. This encodes CASSPQGGQMNTEAFF.

The V gene is TRBV9, the J gene TRBJ2-7; TRBD1 agrees at 9 bases. The ends lost 3 bases at V and 6 bases at J; junction bases unmatched: 7. Germline V gene sequence: CDR1 SGDLS, CDR2 YYNGEE. This CDR3 has 14 amino acids. CDR3 bases: TGTGCCAGCAGCGCCGGGACAGGGCTCTTCGAGCAGTACTTC. Translating it yields CASSAGTGLFEQYF.

As concerns this clonotype: Mismatch with germline at one junction end may stem from a read error. The chain links TRBV29-1 to TRBJ2-7; a weak D match, TRBD1 (5 bases). From germline, CDR1 is SQVTM and CDR2 ANQGSEA. The CDR3 length is 12 residues. The CDR3 DNA is TGCGGCGTTCGTACAGGAACCTACGAGCAGTACTTC. Translated: CGVRTGTYEQYF.

The sample holds many counts of this clonotype. The chain is built from TRBV18 and TRBJ2-7; the D call may be TRBD1 or TRBD2 (5 bases each). Trimming pared 0 bases from V and 5 bases from J, leaving 8 bases between. Germline loops: CDR1 KGHSH, CDR2 LQKENI. The CDR3 is 13 amino acids. The CDR3 DNA sequence: TGTGCCAGCTCACCACCGGGGGAAGACGAGCAGTACTTC. As protein: CASSPPGEDEQYF. Supplemented by reference TRBV18 and TRBJ2-7, the full variable domain reads NAGVMQNPRHLVRRRGQEARLRCSPMKGHSHVYWYRQLPEEGLKFMVYLQKENIIDESGMPKERFSAEFPKEGPSILRIQQVVRGDSAAYFCASSPPGEDEQYFGPGTRLTVT.

This clonotype showed up many times. The chain combines TRBV11-2 with TRBJ2-1; 15 bases are a match to TRBD2. This CDR3 contains 16 residues. Germline CDR1 and CDR2: SGHAT and FQNNGV. V was clipped by 4 bases and J by 8 bases; unmatched bases: 6. The CDR3 DNA follows: TGTGCCAGCAGCTCGCCGGGACTAGCGGGGGGCGATGAGCAGTTCTTC. It codes for CASSSPGLAGGDEQFF.

Many counts were recorded for this clonotype. The J gene is TRBJ2-5, the V gene TRBV20-1; no reliable D call. The ends were cut back, 3 bases at V and 5 bases at J, with 7 bases in the middle. The V gene's germline CDR1 is DFQATT and CDR2 SNEGSKA (reference sequence). The CDR3 is 11 amino acids. Here the CDR3 DNA reads TGCAGTGCTAGTTTAGTGGAGACCCAGTACTTC. It specifies CSASLVETQYF.

This clonotype appeared many times. The V call is TRBV5-1, the J call TRBJ2-1; TRBD2 aligns across 13 bases. This CDR3 is 16 amino acids long. The V gene's germline CDR1 is SGHRS and CDR2 YFSETQ. The J segment lost 5 bases and the V segment lost 4 bases, leaving 6 bases of the junction unmatched. CDR3 sequence: CASSLRGTSGNNEQFF. CDR3 coding DNA: TGCGCCAGCAGCCTCCGTGGGACTAGCGGGAACAATGAGCAGTTCTTC.

This clonotype has more than one count but fewer than ten. This rearrangement joins TRBV2 to TRBJ2-1; a possible D gene is TRBD2 (5 bases). This CDR3 contains 13 residues. Trimming removed 4 bases at V and 6 bases at J, with 10 bases between. In germline, CDR1 is SNHLY, CDR2 FYNNEI. The CDR3: CASSAGRGNEQFF. The CDR3 nucleotides read TGTGCCAGCAGTGCGGGTCGGGGCAATGAGCAGTTCTTC.

The chain joins TRBV6-5 to TRBJ1-4, with 10 bases matching TRBD1. From germline, CDR1 is MNHEY and CDR2 SVGAGI. Trimming took 6 bases from V and 7 from J; bases not matched to a gene: 8. The CDR3 is made up of 15 amino acids. The chain's CDR3 is CASRPDRGRGEKLFF. The CDR3 DNA reads as TGTGCCAGCAGGCCCGACAGGGGGCGGGGTGAAAAACTGTTTTTT.

Only a few counts were recorded for this clonotype. The J gene is TRBJ1-2, the V gene TRBV27; 7 nucleotides line up with TRBD1. V gave up 6 bases and J gave up 1 base; unmatched junction bases: 5. Germline V CDR1 and CDR2: MNHEY, SMNVEV (reference sequence). The CDR3 contains 14 residues. CDR3 coding DNA: TGTGCCAGCAGAAGGACAGGAGATAACTATGGCTACACCTTC. Translating it yields CASRRTGDNYGYTF.

This clonotype was counted ten times or more. In DNA form, the CDR3 reads TGTGCCTGGAGTGTCGGGACTACGAACACCGGGGAGCTGTTTTTT. Translated, it gives CAWSVGTTNTGELFF. This chain connects TRBV30 to TRBJ2-2; 7 bases map to TRBD2. V lost 0 bases, J lost 0 bases, and 1 base stayed unmatched. Germline CDR1 reads GTSNPN; CDR2 reads SVGIG (reference sequence). CDR3 length: 15 residues.

This clonotype was picked up many times. V usage is TRBV9 and J usage is TRBJ2-1; the match to TRBD2 covers 10 bases. This CDR3 is built from 15 residues. Losses at the gene ends were 0 bases for V and 8 bases for J; bases not matched to a gene: 5. Germline CDR1 reads SGDLS; CDR2 reads YYNGEE. In DNA form, the CDR3 reads TGTGCCAGCAGCGTAGATCCTAGCGGGAGAGATGAGCAGTTCTTC. This gives the protein CASSVDPSGRDEQFF.

This clonotype was counted ten times or more. The CDR3 nucleotides are TGCAGCGTTGGATCTGGCCAGGGGCGAGCCAAAAACATTCAGTACTTC. Its protein product is CSVGSGQGRAKNIQYF. This chain joins TRBV29-1 and TRBJ2-4, with TRBD1 as a possible D gene (6 bases). The germline V and J ends were trimmed by 4 bases and 0 bases, with 16 bases remaining between them. Germline V gene sequence: CDR1 SQVTM, CDR2 ANQGSEA. The CDR3 totals 16 residues.

This clonotype was picked up many times. The V gene is TRBV6-6, the J gene TRBJ1-2, with 10 bases that match TRBD1. This CDR3 is 12 amino acids long. V gave up 7 bases and J gave up 8 bases; unmatched junction bases: 4. Germline loops: CDR1 MNHNY, CDR2 SVGAGI (reference sequence). The CDR3 is CASKGTGVGYTF. The CDR3 nucleotides read TGTGCCAGCAAAGGGACAGGGGTCGGCTACACCTTC.

This clonotype was seen many times. The chain is built from TRBV29-1 and TRBJ1-5; D might be TRBD1 (6 bases). Germline V gives CDR1 SQVTM, CDR2 ANQGSEA. The CDR3 loop spans 12 amino acids. With 4 bases removed from V and 6 bases from J, the gap between germline ends came to 10 bases. CDR3: CSVAETGQPQHF. CDR3 DNA: TGCAGCGTTGCCGAGACAGGTCAGCCCCAGCATTTT.

This clonotype showed up many times. The chain uses TRBV12-3 or TRBV12-4 and TRBJ2-1; no clear D gene. The CDR3 length is 13 residues. V was pared by 5 bases and J by 4 bases, with 9 bases between. The CDR3 loop reads CASSQAGYNEQFF. The CDR3, as DNA: TGTGCCAGCAGTCAGGCAGGTTACAATGAGCAGTTCTTC.

This clonotype was observed a few times. This rearrangement joins TRBV2 to TRBJ1-4, with 8 bases lining up with TRBD1. This CDR3 comprises 13 residues. Trimming at V came to 5 bases and at J to 8 bases, leaving 4 bases not matched to a gene. Germline V gene lookup returns CDR1 SNHLY and CDR2 FYNNEI. The CDR3 region is CASSPGGGEKLFF. The CDR3 region has the DNA TGTGCCAGCAGTCCAGGGGGCGGGGAAAAACTGTTTTTT.

Many counts were recorded for this clonotype. The rearrangement uses TRBV5-1 and TRBJ2-7; possibly TRBD1 or TRBD2 for D (5 bases each). Trimming left V 2 bases short and J 6 bases short, with 18 bases between. CDR3 length equals 15 residues. The germline gives CDR1 SGHRS, CDR2 YFSETQ. This CDR3 reads CASSFGYGTPAEQYF. CDR3 nucleotides: TGCGCCAGCAGCTTTGGATATGGGACCCCGGCCGAGCAGTACTTC. The full variable domain, rest sourced from reference TRBV5-1 and TRBJ2-7, is KAGVTQTPRYLIKTRGQQVTLSCSPISGHRSVSWYQQTPGQGLQFLFEYFSETQRNKGNFPGRFSGRQFSNSRSEMNVSTLELGDSALYLCASSFGYGTPAEQYFGPGTRLTVT.

This clonotype was found many times. The J gene is TRBJ1-2, the V gene TRBV5-1; a possible D gene is TRBD1 (6 bases). Trimming cost V 5 bases and J 6 bases, with 17 bases left between them. Germline CDR1 reads SGHRS; CDR2 reads YFSETQ. The CDR3 runs to 14 residues. The CDR3 loop is CASRYRVSEDGYTF. The CDR3 DNA sequence: TGCGCCAGCAGGTACAGGGTATCGGAGGATGGCTACACCTTC.

This chain uses TRBV7-9 with TRBJ2-6; 10 bases map to TRBD2. The V and J ends lost 1 base and 2 bases, in that order; junction bases with no gene match: 8. CDR1 is SEHNR and CDR2 is FQNEAQ in the germline V gene (reference sequence). There are 19 residues in the CDR3. The chain's CDR3 is CASSLGSSGSNTGANVLTF. The CDR3 nucleotides read TGTGCCAGCAGCTTAGGCTCTAGCGGGAGTAATACTGGGGCCAACGTCCTGACTTTC.